What follows are 25 T cell receptor beta chains derived from one specimen sequenced in a study of T-cell memory formation after mild COVID-19. TCRdb reanalysed the 5' RACE reads using MiXCR and keeps one entry per CDR3 protein. The sample lists some 100,000 distinct CDR3 sequences; 8.5% to 14% were seen once. Input material: PBMCs or a T cell subset sorted from them (not recorded which). These receptors were collected from a man between 18 and 29 years old who had mild COVID-19 (a few samples of this study predate the infection). Cell type and time point are not known.

This clonotype is a singleton in its sample. V is TRBV12-3 or TRBV12-4 and J is TRBJ1-6, with unresolved D. The V end was cut by 2 bases, the J end by 5 bases, with 7 bases between. The CDR3 loop spans 14 amino acids. CDR3 sequence reads: CASSLTADNSPLHF. DNA of the CDR3: TGTGCCAGCAGTTTAACAGCAGATAATTCACCCCTCCACTTT.

The chain uses TRBV6-2 or TRBV6-3 and TRBJ2-1, with 7 nucleotides matching TRBD1. Losses at the gene ends were 7 bases for V and 0 bases for J; bases not matched to a gene: 12. Germline CDR1 and CDR2: MNHEY and SVGEGT. The CDR3 has 17 amino acids. CDR3 DNA: TGTGCCAGCATGGTCCCGGGACAGATAAGCTCCTACAATGAGCAGTTCTTC. Translation gives CASMVPGQISSYNEQFF.

This clonotype was counted a few times. The chain couples TRBV4-1 to TRBJ1-5; D is uncertain. The CDR3 loop spans 17 amino acids. CDR1 and CDR2 from the germline V gene are MGHRA and YSYEKL. V was shortened by 0 bases and J by 2 bases, with 14 bases between the two germline ends. The CDR3 here is CASSQDPRGQGNQPQHF. CDR3 DNA: TGCGCCAGCAGCCAAGATCCACGAGGCCAAGGCAATCAGCCCCAGCATTTT.

The chain recombines TRBV11-2 with TRBJ2-7; possible D gene TRBD1, 5 bases. Between the trimmed V and J ends, which lost 3 bases and 3 bases, there was a span of 6 bases. Germline-derived CDR1 and CDR2 are SGHAT and FQNNGV. The CDR3 spans 12 residues. This CDR3 reads CASSFQGYEQYF. The CDR3 DNA follows: TGTGCCAGCAGCTTTCAGGGCTACGAGCAGTACTTC.

The chain links TRBV4-3 to TRBJ2-3; 7 bases agree with TRBD2. The V segment lost 1 base and the J segment 6 bases; nucleotides outside the gene matches: 7. Germline CDR1 reads LGHNA; CDR2 reads YSLEER. The CDR3 totals 15 residues. Here the CDR3 DNA reads TGCGCCAGCAGCCAAGGAAGGGCCGGGGGGGATACGCAGTATTTT. Amino acids: CASSQGRAGGDTQYF.

The CDR3 DNA sequence: TGTGCCAGCAGCGGGACAGGTATACCTCTGGATACGCAGTATTTT. Translating gives CASSGTGIPLDTQYF. The genes are TRBV11-2 and TRBJ2-3; 8 bases map to TRBD1. Trimming cost V 5 bases and J 6 bases; bases outside gene matches: 10. The CDR3 has 15 residues. Germline CDR1 is SGHAT and CDR2 is FQNNGV.

Only a few counts were recorded for this clonotype. This chain connects TRBV7-9 to TRBJ2-5; D is undetermined. The CDR3 contains 11 residues. Germline CDR1 reads SEHNR; CDR2 reads FQNEAQ (reference sequence). The V end was cut by 4 bases, the J end by 3 bases, with 3 bases between. CDR3 in DNA: TGTGCCAGCAGCTGGGAAGAGACCCAGTACTTC. Protein: CASSWEETQYF.

This clonotype has at least ten counts. V gene TRBV5-1 combines with J gene TRBJ1-1, with TRBD1 matching over 7 bases. V trimming: 2 bases; J trimming: 4 bases; junction bases outside the gene matches: 5. From germline, CDR1 is SGHRS and CDR2 YFSETQ. There are 14 residues in the CDR3. The CDR3: CASSFRTGGTEAFF. DNA of the CDR3: TGCGCCAGCAGCTTCAGGACAGGAGGCACTGAAGCTTTCTTT.

This clonotype appeared a few times. The chain uses TRBV27 and TRBJ2-1; 8 nucleotides agree with TRBD2. Trimming took 6 bases from V and 5 from J; bases not matched to a gene: 12. The CDR3 is 16 amino acids. Germline assignment: CDR1 MNHEY and CDR2 SMNVEV (reference sequence). Written as DNA, the CDR3 is TGTGCCAGCAGCCGCCCCGGGTCGGGGGGGGACAATGAGCAGTTCTTC. Translated, it gives CASSRPGSGGDNEQFF.

The sample holds a few counts of this clonotype. This chain uses TRBV5-5 with TRBJ1-5; unclear D gene. The CDR3 length is 16 residues. The V gene's germline CDR1 is SGHKS and CDR2 YYEKEE (reference sequence). Trimming took off 5 bases at V and 0 bases at J, with 15 bases between the two ends. The CDR3: CASRSDTAFSNQPQHF. In DNA form, the CDR3 reads TGTGCCAGCAGATCCGACACGGCCTTTAGCAATCAGCCCCAGCATTTT.

The gene calls are TRBV7-9 and TRBJ2-7; 7 bases map to TRBD1. V lost 8 bases to trimming and J lost 6 bases; unmatched junction nucleotides: 7. Germline CDR1 and CDR2: SEHNR and FQNEAQ (reference sequence). The CDR3 runs 12 residues. CDR3 nucleotide sequence: TGTGCCAGCTCAGGACAGGTGGCCGAGCAGTACTTC. Protein: CASSGQVAEQYF.

This clonotype came up a few times. The CDR3 sequence: CASSIPQDEKLFF. The CDR3 bases are TGTGCCAGTAGTATCCCCCAGGATGAAAAACTGTTTTTT. The chain employs TRBV19 and TRBJ1-4; no reliable D call. Per germline, CDR1 LNHDA and CDR2 SQIVND (reference sequence). The CDR3 is made up of 13 amino acids. Trimming pared 3 bases from V and 6 bases from J, leaving 8 bases between.

This clonotype has ten or more counts. The genes are TRBV10-1 and TRBJ2-7, with D possibly being TRBD1 (5 bases). The V gene's germline CDR1 is WNHNN and CDR2 SYGVQD (reference sequence). Trimming took off 2 bases at V and 3 bases at J, with 20 bases between the two ends. The length of the CDR3 is 17 residues. CDR3 nucleotides: TGCGCCAGCAGTGAGCCTAATAGGGGTGGACGGATCTACGAGCAGTACTTC. It encodes CASSEPNRGGRIYEQYF.

This clonotype was seen more than once but under ten times. The chain combines TRBV5-1 with TRBJ1-1; D is perhaps TRBD1 (6 bases). Germline CDR1 is SGHRS and CDR2 is YFSETQ. The CDR3 contains 14 residues. Trimming left V 5 bases short and J 4 bases short, with 15 bases between. In nucleotides, the CDR3 is TGCGCCAGCAGATACAGGGAAGCAAGCACTGAAGCTTTCTTT. Amino acid sequence: CASRYREASTEAFF.

The rearrangement uses TRBV9 and TRBJ2-3; 7 bases line up with TRBD2. From germline, CDR1 is SGDLS and CDR2 YYNGEE. The CDR3 loop spans 17 amino acids. V shed 3 bases and J 2 bases; nucleotides not matched to a gene: 12. The CDR3 DNA reads as TGTGCCAGCAGCGCCGTCGGCCGGCGGGGGAACACAGATACGCAGTATTTT. Amino acids: CASSAVGRRGNTDTQYF.

There are a few counts of this clonotype. J is TRBJ1-2 and V is TRBV6-5, with a weak D call TRBD1 (5 bases). There are 14 residues in the CDR3. Trimming took 7 bases from V and 4 from J, leaving 16 bases between them. Germline V lookup: CDR1 MNHEY, CDR2 SVGAGI. In DNA, the CDR3 is TGTGCCAGCACCCAAGGTGGGGCCTCCTATGGCTACACCTTC. This sequence encodes CASTQGGASYGYTF.

This clonotype occurred a few times. The V call is TRBV7-2, the J call TRBJ2-2, with a possible D match to TRBD1 (6 bases). V gave up 1 base and J gave up 2 bases, with 8 bases separating them. The CDR3 totals 15 residues. Germline V gene lookup returns CDR1 SGHTA and CDR2 FQGNSA. The CDR3 DNA reads TGTGCCAGCAGCTTAGAGGGGGTCAACACCGGGGAGCTGTTTTTT. Translating it yields CASSLEGVNTGELFF.

This chain links TRBV24-1 with TRBJ2-7, with 8 bases matching TRBD1. The CDR3 is 11 residues long. Per the germline V gene, CDR1 is KGHDR and CDR2 is SFDVKD. With V trimmed by 12 bases and J by 7 bases, 7 bases remained unmatched. The CDR3 DNA is TGTGCCCGCGGGACAGGCCTGGAGCAGTACTTC. Protein sequence: CARGTGLEQYF.

This clonotype was detected only a few times. V and J are TRBV5-5 and TRBJ2-7, with D perhaps matching TRBD1 (5 bases). Trimming left V 4 bases short and J 1 base short, with 15 bases between. The CDR3 contains 15 residues. Germline CDR1 reads SGHKS; CDR2 reads YYEKEE (reference sequence). The CDR3 DNA reads TGTGCCAGCAGCACCTCTAGGGGCCCTTCCTACGAGCAGTACTTC. Translating it yields CASSTSRGPSYEQYF.

The J gene is TRBJ2-3, the V gene TRBV4-2; TRBD2 aligns across 9 bases. Looked up from germline, CDR1 is LGHNA and CDR2 is YNFKEQ. The CDR3 loop spans 21 amino acids. The V and J ends lost 0 bases and 2 bases, in that order; junction bases with no gene match: 18. In nucleotides, the CDR3 is TGTGCCAGCAGCCAAGATTTCGAGCGGGGGGCTTTTCCGGTGAACACAGATACGCAGTATTTT. Translating it yields CASSQDFERGAFPVNTDTQYF.

The chain employs TRBV5-1 and TRBJ2-5, with a tentative D call TRBD2 (6 bases). CDR1 is SGHRS and CDR2 is YFSETQ in the germline V gene. The length of the CDR3 is 16 residues. V was trimmed by 2 bases and J by 2 bases, leaving 16 bases between them. The CDR3 here is CASSFLGGEGQETQYF. CDR3 DNA sequence: TGCGCCAGCAGCTTCTTGGGCGGGGAAGGACAAGAGACCCAGTACTTC.

The rearrangement links TRBV9 to TRBJ2-7; tentatively, D is TRBD2 (6 bases). This CDR3 spans 15 amino acids. V lost 0 bases, J lost 6 bases, and 16 bases lay in between. Looked up from germline, CDR1 is SGDLS and CDR2 is YYNGEE. CDR3 DNA sequence: TGTGCCAGCAGCGTAGGTTGGGCGGCCGGGGGCGAGCAGTACTTC. Amino acids: CASSVGWAAGGEQYF.

This clonotype occurred many times. This chain joins TRBV7-2 and TRBJ1-1; D is unclear. V gave up 5 bases and J gave up 4 bases, with 20 bases separating them. This CDR3 is built from 16 residues. Germline V lookup: CDR1 SGHTA, CDR2 FQGNSA. In DNA form, the CDR3 reads TGTGCCAGCAGCATTTCTCCTGGATATAGACTCACTGAAGCTTTCTTT. The encoded protein is CASSISPGYRLTEAFF.

This clonotype was found many times. The chain couples TRBV29-1 to TRBJ1-2; 7 bases agree with TRBD1. From germline, CDR1 is SQVTM and CDR2 ANQGSEA. V trimming: 6 bases; J trimming: 2 bases; junction bases outside the gene matches: 12. The CDR3 loop spans 15 amino acids. This CDR3 is CSVSIYDRANYGYTF. In DNA, the CDR3 is TGCAGCGTGTCGATATACGACAGGGCCAACTATGGCTACACCTTC. The whole variable domain, filled in from reference TRBV29-1 and TRBJ1-2, reads SAVISQKPSRDICQRGTSLTIQCQVDSQVTMMFWYRQQPGQSLTLIATANQGSEATYESGFVIDKFPISRPNLTFSTLTVSNMSPEDSSIYLCSVSIYDRANYGYTFGSGTRLTVV.

This clonotype turned up a few times. The chain uses TRBV27 and TRBJ2-4; 10 bases line up with TRBD2. The CDR3 has 18 amino acids. CDR1 and CDR2 from the germline V gene are MNHEY and SMNVEV (reference sequence). Trimming cost V 5 bases and J 2 bases; bases outside gene matches: 12. The CDR3 nucleotides read TGTGCCAGCAGTCCCCGATTAGCGGGGGGAGGCCCCAAAAACATTCAGTACTTC. Protein product: CASSPRLAGGGPKNIQYF.